This entry is about one T cell receptor (beta chain). This clone was counted ten times or more. Its antigen target is currently unknown. The read comes to an end 3 residues before the CDR3 does, leaving the germline J gene to fill in the end. Both CVID patients and healthy controls were predominantly of Caucasian heritage. From each donor, roughly 4.5 to 8 ml of heparinized peripheral whole blood was collected. Genomic DNA from adults with common variable immune deficiency (CVID) and from healthy adult controls was used to sequence TCRbeta CDR3 repertoires. The control group was made up of roughly 22 healthy adult volunteers (about ten male and 12 female) whose ages ranged from roughly 23 to 70 years, with a mean age of nearly 35. To isolate peripheral blood mononuclear cells, diluted blood was subjected to density centrifugation over Hypaque 1077 or Ficoll-Paque. Unsorted mononuclear cells served as the source of genomic DNA, which was extracted either by Qiagen column purification or by a centrifugation-based method.

Looking up the germline V gene (reference sequence) yields CDR1 LNHNV and CDR2 YYDKDF. The CDR3, cysteine through phenylalanine, is 12 amino acids long. Sequencing covers 27 bases of the CDR3, shown here with the frame starting at base 1. Cut back by 2 bases and 5 bases, the V and J ends lie 6 bases apart. This sample was included in a study of T cell clonality in common variable immunodeficiency (dated by TCRdb to between 2015 and 2016). The paper's findings and limits, for the study overall: It was noted by the authors that sequencing of the repertoires of T cell subpopulations would be needed to clarify the cause of the increased clonality in CVID. TCRbeta clonality was higher in CVID subjects than in healthy controls (t-test p = 0.018), and the increase was most characteristic of about a third of subjects. Reportedly, TCRbeta sequences from CVID had fewer deletions and N-nucleotide insertions, and highly modified clones with 13 or more V deletions were absent from CVID. Correlations of repertoire features with clinical complications were constrained by heterogeneity among patients within the CVID cohort. Despite equal DNA input, controls averaged approximately 74,000 unique sequences per sample versus about 32,000 in CVID samples. Healthy controls shared more TCRbeta clones with each other than CVID subjects shared among themselves (p < 0.0001).

For sequencing input, CVID and control samples contributed equivalent amounts of genomic DNA. For every sample, a 60 bp segment covering the rearranged TCRbeta CDR3 region was amplified and then sequenced. The immunoSEQ assay, a bias-corrected multiplex PCR combined with high-throughput sequencing, was used to amplify TCRbeta. The authors' analysis ran thus. Every unique nucleotide sequence was considered a clone and was annotated with V, D and J genes, copy number and frequency. Sequences were labeled productive if in frame, and non-productive if out of frame or containing stop codons. As previously described, Shannon's entropy was used to calculate clonality. The predicted amino acid sequences of productive clones were used to derive mean CDR3 Kyte-Doolittle hydropathy. Scaled V gene usage was hierarchically clustered using Manhattan distance and complete linkage with the R hclust function. Sharing of clones by CDR3 amino acid sequence was evaluated by resampling 12 repertoires per group over 100 rounds. Repertoires were searched for 70 published EBV-specific and nearly 250 published CMV-specific TCRbeta sequences. Analysis left out two CVID samples that produced under 10,000 sequences, so 45 or so CVID repertoires remained. TCRdb retrieved this table from immuneACCESS and kept in-frame rearrangements only. Not all clones are present; in checked studies, unresolved V genes account for under half, and no reason is known for the remainder. The V and J calls and the clone size are those of that table, but D and trimming were determined from the DNA. In this sample, roughly 79,000 clones appear, none counted once only. The ten largest clones represent under 1% of the sample.

The origin of this receptor is a person aged 18 to 70 in good health. The chain joins TRBV15 to TRBJ1-2, with no reliable assignment of the D segment. The material sequenced was peripheral blood mononuclear cells. The CDR3 has the sequence CATSRNRYGYTF. The part of the CDR3 DNA that was read is TGTGCCACCAGCAGAAATCGGTATGGC.